The table lists the clone carrying this T cell receptor (beta chain) with many counts. Antigen unknown. The sample is drawn from a study of read filtering for tumor transcriptome and immune sequencing. Study at large: R-ISS stage counts were 8 or 9 for I, 15 to 20 for II, more than 5 for III.

Study-wide results and limits: Without single-read clonotypes, shared clonotype proportions correlated more between IR-seq and RNA-seq. The sorted CD138-negative fraction was a mixed bone marrow immune population, not purified T cells.

Molecular barcoded adaptors covering alpha/delta and beta/gamma chains were used on approximately 400 ng RNA. TCRdb called the reads again in MiXCR, with one record for every CDR3 protein. Here the sample spans 94,000 or so distinct CDR3 sequences, 12% being singletons. Germline V CDR1 and CDR2: SQVTM, ANQGSEA. The CDR3 sequence is 14 residues long. Trimming cost V 6 bases and J 4 bases, with 16 bases left between them. This rearrangement joins TRBV29-1 to TRBJ2-1; D might be TRBD1 (6 bases). This TCR derives from a donor at least 40 years old with multiple myeloma. Sequencing was performed on a population of CD138-negative cells sorted from bone marrow. The CDR3 reads CSVHRDTRYNEQFF. CDR3 coding DNA: TGCAGCGTCCACCGGGACACTAGATACAATGAGCAGTTCTTC.